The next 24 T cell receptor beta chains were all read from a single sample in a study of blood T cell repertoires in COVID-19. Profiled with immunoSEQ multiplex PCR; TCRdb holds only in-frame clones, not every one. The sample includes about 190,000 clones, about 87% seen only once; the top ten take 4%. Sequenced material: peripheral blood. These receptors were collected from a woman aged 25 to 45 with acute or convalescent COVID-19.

CDR3 coding DNA: TGCGCCAGCAGCGGGACAGGGGACGGCTACACCTTC. It yields the protein CASSGTGDGYTF. This sequence joins TRBV5-1 and TRBJ1-2; 10 nucleotides align to TRBD1. V lost 4 bases, J lost 8 bases, and 2 bases stayed unmatched. This CDR3 spans 12 amino acids. The germline V gene encodes CDR1 SGHRS and CDR2 YFSETQ.

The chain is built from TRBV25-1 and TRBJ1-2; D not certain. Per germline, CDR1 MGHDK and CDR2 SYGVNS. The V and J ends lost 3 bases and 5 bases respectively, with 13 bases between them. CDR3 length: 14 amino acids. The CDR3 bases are TGTGCCAGCAGTGAGGGAGGAGCTGGGTATGGCTACACCTTC. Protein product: CASSEGGAGYGYTF.

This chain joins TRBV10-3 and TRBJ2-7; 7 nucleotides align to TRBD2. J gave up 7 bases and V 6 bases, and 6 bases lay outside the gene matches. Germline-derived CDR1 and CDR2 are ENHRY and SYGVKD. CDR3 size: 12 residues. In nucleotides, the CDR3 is TGTGCCATCAGCAATGAGGGAGGGGAGCAGTACTTC. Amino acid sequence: CAISNEGGEQYF.

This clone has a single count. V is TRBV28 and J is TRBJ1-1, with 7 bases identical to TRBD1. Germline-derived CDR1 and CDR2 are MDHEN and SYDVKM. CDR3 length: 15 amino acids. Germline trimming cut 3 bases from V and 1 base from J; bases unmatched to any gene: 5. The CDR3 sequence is CASSLVGTANTEAFF. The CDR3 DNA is TGTGCCAGCAGTTTGGTCGGGACAGCGAACACTGAAGCTTTCTTT.

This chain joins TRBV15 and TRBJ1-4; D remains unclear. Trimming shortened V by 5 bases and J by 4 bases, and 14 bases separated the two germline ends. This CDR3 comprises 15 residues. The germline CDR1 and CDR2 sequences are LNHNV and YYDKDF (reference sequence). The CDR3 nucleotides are TGTGCCACCAGCGCCCCGGGAGCCCTTAATGAAAAACTGTTTTTT. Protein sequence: CATSAPGALNEKLFF.

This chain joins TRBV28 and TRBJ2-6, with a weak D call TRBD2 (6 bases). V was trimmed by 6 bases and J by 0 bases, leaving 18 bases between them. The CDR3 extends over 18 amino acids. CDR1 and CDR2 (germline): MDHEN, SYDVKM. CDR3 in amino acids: CASSPPGLESSGANVLTF. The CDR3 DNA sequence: TGTGCCAGCAGCCCCCCGGGACTCGAGAGCTCTGGGGCCAACGTCCTGACTTTC.

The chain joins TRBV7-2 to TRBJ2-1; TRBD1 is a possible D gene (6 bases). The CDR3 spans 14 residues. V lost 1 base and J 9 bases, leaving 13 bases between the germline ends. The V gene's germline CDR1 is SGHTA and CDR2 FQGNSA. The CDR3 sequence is CASSLVFTGLEQFF. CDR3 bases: TGTGCCAGCAGCTTAGTTTTTACAGGGCTTGAGCAGTTCTTC.

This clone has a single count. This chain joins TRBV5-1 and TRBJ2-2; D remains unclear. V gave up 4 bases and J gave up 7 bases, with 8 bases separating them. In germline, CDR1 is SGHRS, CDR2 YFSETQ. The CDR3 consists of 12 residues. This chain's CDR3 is CASSSLDGELFF. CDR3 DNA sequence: TGCGCCAGCAGCAGCTTAGACGGGGAGCTGTTTTTT.

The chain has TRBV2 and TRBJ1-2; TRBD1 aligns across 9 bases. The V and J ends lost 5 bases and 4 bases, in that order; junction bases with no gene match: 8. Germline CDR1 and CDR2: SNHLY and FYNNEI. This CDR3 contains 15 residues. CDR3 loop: CASSSSGQGTYGYTF. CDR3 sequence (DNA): TGTGCCAGCAGTTCGAGCGGACAGGGGACCTATGGCTACACCTTC.

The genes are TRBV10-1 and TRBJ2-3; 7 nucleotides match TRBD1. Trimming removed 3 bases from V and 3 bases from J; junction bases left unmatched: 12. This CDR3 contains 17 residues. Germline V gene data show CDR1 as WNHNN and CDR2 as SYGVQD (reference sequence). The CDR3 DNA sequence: TGCGCCAGCAGTGATGAAACCACAGGGGCTGGGACAGATACGCAGTATTTT. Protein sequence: CASSDETTGAGTDTQYF.

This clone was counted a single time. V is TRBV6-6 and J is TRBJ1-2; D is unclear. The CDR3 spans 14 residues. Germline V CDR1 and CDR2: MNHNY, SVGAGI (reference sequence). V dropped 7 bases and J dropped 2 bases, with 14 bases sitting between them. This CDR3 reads CASNPTTHNYGYTF. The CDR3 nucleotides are TGTGCCAGCAACCCTACGACTCACAACTATGGCTACACCTTC.

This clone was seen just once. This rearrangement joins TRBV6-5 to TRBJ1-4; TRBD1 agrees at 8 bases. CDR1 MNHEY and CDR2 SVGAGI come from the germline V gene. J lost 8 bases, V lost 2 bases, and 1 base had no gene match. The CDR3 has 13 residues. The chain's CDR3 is CASSYGQGEKLFF. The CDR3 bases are TGTGCCAGCAGTTACGGACAGGGCGAAAAACTGTTTTTT.

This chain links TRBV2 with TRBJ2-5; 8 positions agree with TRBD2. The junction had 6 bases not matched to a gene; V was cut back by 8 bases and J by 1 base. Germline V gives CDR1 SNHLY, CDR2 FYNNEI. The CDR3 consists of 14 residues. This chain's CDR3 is CASVSGRGQETQYF. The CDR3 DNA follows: TGTGCCAGCGTCAGCGGGAGAGGCCAAGAGACCCAGTACTTC.

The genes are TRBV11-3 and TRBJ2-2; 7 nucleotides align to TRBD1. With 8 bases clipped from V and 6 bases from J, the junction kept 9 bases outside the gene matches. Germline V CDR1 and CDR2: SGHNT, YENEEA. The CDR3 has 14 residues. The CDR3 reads CASETGNRAGELFF. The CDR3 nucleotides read TGTGCCAGCGAGACAGGGAATAGGGCCGGGGAGCTGTTTTTT. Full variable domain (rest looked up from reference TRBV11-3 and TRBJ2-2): EAGVVQSPRYKIIEKKQPVAFWCNPISGHNTLYWYLQNLGQGPELLIRYENEEAVDDSQLPKDRFSAERLKGVDSTLKIQPAELGDSAVYLCASETGNRAGELFFGEGSRLTVL.

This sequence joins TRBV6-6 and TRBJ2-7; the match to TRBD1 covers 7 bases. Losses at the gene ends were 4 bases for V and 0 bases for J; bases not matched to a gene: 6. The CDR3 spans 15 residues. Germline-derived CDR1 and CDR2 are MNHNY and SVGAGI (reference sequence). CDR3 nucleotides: TGTGCCAGCAGTTTGCCCCGGGACAGCTCCTACGAGCAGTACTTC. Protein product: CASSLPRDSSYEQYF.

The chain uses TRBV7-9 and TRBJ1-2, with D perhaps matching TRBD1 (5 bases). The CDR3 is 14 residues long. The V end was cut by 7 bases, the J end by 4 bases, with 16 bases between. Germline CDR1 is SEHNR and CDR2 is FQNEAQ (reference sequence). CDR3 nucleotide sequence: TGTGCCAGCAAACCTCAGACAGAACGCTATGGCTACACCTTC. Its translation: CASKPQTERYGYTF.

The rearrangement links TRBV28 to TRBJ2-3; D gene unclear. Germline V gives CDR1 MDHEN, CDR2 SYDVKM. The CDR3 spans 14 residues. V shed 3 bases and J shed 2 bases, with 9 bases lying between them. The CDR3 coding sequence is TGTGCCAGCAGTTTGCTAGGAACCACAGATACGCAGTATTTT. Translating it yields CASSLLGTTDTQYF.

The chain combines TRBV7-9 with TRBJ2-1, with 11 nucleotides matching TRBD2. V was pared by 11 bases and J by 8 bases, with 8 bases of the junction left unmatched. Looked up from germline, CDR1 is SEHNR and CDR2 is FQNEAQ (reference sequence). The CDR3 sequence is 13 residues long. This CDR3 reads CAGTSGREYEQFF. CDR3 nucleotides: TGTGCCGGAACTAGCGGGAGAGAGTATGAGCAGTTCTTC.

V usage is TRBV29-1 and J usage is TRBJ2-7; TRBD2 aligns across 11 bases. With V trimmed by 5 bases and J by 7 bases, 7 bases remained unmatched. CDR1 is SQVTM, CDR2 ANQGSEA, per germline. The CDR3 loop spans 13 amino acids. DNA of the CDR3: TGCAGCGTTCGTACTAGCGGGAGTGGTGAGCAGTACTTC. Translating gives CSVRTSGSGEQYF.

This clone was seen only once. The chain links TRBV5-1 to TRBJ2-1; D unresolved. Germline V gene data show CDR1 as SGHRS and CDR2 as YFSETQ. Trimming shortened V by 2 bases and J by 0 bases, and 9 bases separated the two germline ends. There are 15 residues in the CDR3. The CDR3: CASSLMSSSYNEQFF. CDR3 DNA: TGCGCCAGCAGCTTAATGTCGAGCTCCTACAATGAGCAGTTCTTC.

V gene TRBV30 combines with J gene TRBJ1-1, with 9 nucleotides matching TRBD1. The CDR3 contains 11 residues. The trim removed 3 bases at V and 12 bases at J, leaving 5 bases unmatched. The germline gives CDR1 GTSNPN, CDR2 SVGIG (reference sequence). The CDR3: CAWRAGTGSFF. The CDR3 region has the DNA TGTGCCTGGAGGGCAGGGACAGGGTCTTTCTTT.

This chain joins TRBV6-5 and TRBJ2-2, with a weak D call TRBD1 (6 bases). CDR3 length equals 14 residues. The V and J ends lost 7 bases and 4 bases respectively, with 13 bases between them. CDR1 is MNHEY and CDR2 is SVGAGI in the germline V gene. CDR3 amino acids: CASNVHRVTGELFF. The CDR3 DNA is TGTGCCAGCAACGTACACAGGGTCACCGGGGAGCTGTTTTTT.

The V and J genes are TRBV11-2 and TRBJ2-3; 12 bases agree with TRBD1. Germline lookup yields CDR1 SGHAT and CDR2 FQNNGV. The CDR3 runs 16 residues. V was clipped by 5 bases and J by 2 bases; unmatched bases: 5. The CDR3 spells CASSRDRGHVTDTQYF. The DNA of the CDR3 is TGTGCCAGCAGCAGGGACAGGGGGCATGTCACAGATACGCAGTATTTT.

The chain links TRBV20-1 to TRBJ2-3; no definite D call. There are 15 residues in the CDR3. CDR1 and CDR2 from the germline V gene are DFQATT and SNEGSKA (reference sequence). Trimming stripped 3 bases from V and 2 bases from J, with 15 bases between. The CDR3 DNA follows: TGCAGTGCTAGTCGTCGGTCTAGGCTCACAGATACGCAGTATTTT. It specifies CSASRRSRLTDTQYF.